The TCR beta chain under discussion was sequenced for a study of T-cell memory formation after mild COVID-19. Across the whole study: Clustering of TCRs was largely donor specific.

TCRdb processed the 5' RACE reads anew with MiXCR; each CDR3 protein has one entry. The sample includes hundreds of thousands of distinct CDR3 sequences, 15% to 20% of them seen just once. Sequences were obtained from PBMCs or a T cell subset sorted from them (not recorded which). This receptor was obtained from a man between 18 and 35 years old who had mild COVID-19 (a few samples of this study predate the infection). Cell type and time point are not known.

The CDR3 is CASSYDRGGETQYF. The CDR3 DNA follows: TGCGCCAGCAGCTACGACAGGGGTGGAGAGACCCAGTACTTC. The genes are TRBV5-1 and TRBJ2-5; 8 bases agree with TRBD1. The germline gives CDR1 SGHRS, CDR2 YFSETQ. V lost 3 bases and J lost 4; bases outside the gene matches: 5. The CDR3 consists of 14 residues.